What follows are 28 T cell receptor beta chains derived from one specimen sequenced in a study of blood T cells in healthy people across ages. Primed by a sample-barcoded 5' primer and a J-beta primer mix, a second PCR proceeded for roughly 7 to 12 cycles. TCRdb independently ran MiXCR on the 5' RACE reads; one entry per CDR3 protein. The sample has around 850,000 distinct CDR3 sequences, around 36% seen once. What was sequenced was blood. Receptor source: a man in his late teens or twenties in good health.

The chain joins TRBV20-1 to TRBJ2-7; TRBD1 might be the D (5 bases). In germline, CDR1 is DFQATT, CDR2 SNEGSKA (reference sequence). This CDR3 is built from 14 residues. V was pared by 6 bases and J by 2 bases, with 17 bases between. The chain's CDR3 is CSAPTGSRTYEQYF. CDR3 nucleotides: TGCAGTGCCCCTACAGGAAGTAGGACCTACGAGCAGTACTTC.

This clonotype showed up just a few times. The CDR3 here is CASRTGRTGELFF. As DNA, the CDR3 is TGTGCCAGCAGGACAGGGCGGACCGGGGAGCTGTTTTTT. The rearrangement joins TRBV12-3 or TRBV12-4 to TRBJ2-2; TRBD1 aligns across 7 bases. The CDR3 runs 13 residues. After removal of 6 bases from V and 5 bases from J, the junction contained 3 bases not matched to a gene.

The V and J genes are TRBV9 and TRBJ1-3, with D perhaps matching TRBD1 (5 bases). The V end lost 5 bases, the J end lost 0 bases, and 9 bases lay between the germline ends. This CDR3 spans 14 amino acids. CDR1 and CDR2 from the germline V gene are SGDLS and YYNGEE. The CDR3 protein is CASRDQGSGNTIYF. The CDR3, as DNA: TGTGCCAGCAGAGACCAGGGCTCTGGAAACACCATATATTTT.

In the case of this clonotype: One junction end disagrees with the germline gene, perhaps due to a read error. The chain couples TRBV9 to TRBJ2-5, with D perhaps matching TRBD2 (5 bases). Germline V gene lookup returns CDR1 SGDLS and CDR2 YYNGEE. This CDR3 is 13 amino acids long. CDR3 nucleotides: TGTGCCAGCAGTCGGGGTGCGCGAGAGACTCAGTACTTC. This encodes CASSRGARETQYF.

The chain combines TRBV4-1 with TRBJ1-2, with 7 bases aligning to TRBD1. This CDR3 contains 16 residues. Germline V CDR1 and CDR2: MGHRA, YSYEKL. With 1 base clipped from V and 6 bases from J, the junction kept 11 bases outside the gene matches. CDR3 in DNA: TGCGCCAGCAGCCAAGTGGGCGGGACAGCTGGTCATGGCTACACCTTC. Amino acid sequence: CASSQVGGTAGHGYTF.

The CDR3 is CAIGGGQGRNEQFF. The DNA for the CDR3 is TGTGCCATCGGAGGGGGACAGGGCCGCAATGAGCAGTTCTTC. V usage is TRBV10-3 and J usage is TRBJ2-1; 9 bases align to TRBD1. The germline V gene encodes CDR1 ENHRY and CDR2 SYGVKD. The ends lost 8 bases at V and 6 bases at J; junction bases unmatched: 8. The CDR3 has 14 amino acids.

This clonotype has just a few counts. The CDR3 here is CASRDGRINNSPLHF. CDR3 nucleotides: TGTGCCAGCAGAGATGGACGGATCAATAATTCACCCCTCCACTTT. This chain links TRBV7-3 with TRBJ1-6; D call uncertain. V lost 6 bases to trimming and J lost 5 bases, with 14 bases between them. Looked up from germline, CDR1 is SGHTA and CDR2 is FQGTGA. The CDR3 runs to 15 residues.

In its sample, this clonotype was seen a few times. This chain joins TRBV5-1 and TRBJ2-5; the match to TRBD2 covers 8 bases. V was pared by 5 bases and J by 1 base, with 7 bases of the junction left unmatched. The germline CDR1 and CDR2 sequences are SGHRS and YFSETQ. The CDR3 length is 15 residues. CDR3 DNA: TGCGCCAGCAGTTTCCAAGCGGGGGCCCAAGAGACCCAGTACTTC. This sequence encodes CASSFQAGAQETQYF.

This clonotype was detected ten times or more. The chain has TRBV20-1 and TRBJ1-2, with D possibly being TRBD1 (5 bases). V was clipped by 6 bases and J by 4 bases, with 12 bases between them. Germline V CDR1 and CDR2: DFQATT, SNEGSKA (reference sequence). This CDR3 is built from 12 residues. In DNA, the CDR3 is TGCAGTGCCAGGGACGGAGCCTATGGCTACACCTTC. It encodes CSARDGAYGYTF.

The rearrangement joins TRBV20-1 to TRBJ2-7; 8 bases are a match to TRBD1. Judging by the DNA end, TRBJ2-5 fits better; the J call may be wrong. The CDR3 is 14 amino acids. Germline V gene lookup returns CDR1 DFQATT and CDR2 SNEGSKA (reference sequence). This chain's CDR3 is CSASTGAGKETQYF. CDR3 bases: TGCAGTGCCTCGACAGGGGCCGGGAAAGAGACCCAGTACTTC.

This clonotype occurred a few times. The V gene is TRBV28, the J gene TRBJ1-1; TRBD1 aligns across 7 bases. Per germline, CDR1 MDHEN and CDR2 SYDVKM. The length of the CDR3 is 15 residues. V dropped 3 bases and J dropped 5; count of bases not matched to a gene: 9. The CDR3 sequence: CASSLTGLRGTEAFF. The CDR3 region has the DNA TGTGCCAGCAGTTTGACAGGGCTTAGGGGGACTGAAGCTTTCTTT.

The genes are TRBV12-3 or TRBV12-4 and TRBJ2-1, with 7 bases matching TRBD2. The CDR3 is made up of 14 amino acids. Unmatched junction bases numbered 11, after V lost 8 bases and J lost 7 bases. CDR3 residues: CASSVRESRNEQFF. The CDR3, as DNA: TGTGCCAGCTCTGTGCGGGAGTCACGGAATGAGCAGTTCTTC.

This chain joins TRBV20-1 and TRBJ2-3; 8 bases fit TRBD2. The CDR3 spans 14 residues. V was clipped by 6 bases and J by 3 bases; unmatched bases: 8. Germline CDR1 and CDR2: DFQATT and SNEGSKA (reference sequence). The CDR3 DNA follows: TGCAGTGCAGTAGCGGGGATCTCAACAGATACGCAGTATTTT. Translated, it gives CSAVAGISTDTQYF.

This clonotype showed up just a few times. CDR3 loop: CASRGREQYF. CDR3 DNA sequence: TGTGCCAGCAGGGGCCGCGAGCAGTACTTC. The V call is TRBV28, the J call TRBJ2-7; D call uncertain. In germline, CDR1 is MDHEN, CDR2 SYDVKM. This CDR3 contains 10 residues. Trimming stripped 6 bases from V and 6 bases from J, with 6 bases between.

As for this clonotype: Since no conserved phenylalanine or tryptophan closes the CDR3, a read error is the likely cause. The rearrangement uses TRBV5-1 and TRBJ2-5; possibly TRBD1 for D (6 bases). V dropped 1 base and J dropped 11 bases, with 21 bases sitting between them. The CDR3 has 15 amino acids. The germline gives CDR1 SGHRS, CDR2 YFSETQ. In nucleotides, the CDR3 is TGCGCCAGCAGCTTGAGTGGGGACATAACGAATGAGCAGTACTTA. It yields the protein CASSLSGDITNEQYL.

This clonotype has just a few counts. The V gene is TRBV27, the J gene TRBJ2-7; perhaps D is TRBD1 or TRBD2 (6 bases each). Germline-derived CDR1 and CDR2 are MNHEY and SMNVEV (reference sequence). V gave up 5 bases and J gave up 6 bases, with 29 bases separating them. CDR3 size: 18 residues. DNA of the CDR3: TGTGCCAGCAGTCCAGCCCCAAGGGGGAGCGGGCTCTGGTTCGAGCAGTACTTC. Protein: CASSPAPRGSGLWFEQYF.

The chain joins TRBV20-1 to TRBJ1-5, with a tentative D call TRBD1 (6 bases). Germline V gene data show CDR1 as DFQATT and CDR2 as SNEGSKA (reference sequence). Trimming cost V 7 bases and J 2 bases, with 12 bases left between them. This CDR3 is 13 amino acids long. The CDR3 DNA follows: TGCAGTGGGGGCGGGGGCGGCAATCAGCCCCAGCATTTT. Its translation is CSGGGGGNQPQHF.

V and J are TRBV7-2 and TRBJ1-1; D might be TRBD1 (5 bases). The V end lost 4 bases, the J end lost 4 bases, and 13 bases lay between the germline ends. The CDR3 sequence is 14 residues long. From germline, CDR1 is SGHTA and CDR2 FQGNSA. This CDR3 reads CASSYTGTGTEAFF. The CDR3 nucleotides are TGTGCCAGCAGCTACACCGGGACGGGCACTGAAGCTTTCTTT.

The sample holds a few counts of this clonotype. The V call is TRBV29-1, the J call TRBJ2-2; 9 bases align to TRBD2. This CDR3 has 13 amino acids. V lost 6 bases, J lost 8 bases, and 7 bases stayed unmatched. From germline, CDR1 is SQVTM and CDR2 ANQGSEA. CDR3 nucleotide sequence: TGCAGCGTGACCGGGACTAGCTTGGGGGAGCTGTTTTTT. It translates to CSVTGTSLGELFF.

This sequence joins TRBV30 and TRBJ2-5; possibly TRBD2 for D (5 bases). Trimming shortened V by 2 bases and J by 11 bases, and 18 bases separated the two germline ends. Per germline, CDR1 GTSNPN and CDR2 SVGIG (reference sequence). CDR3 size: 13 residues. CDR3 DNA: TGTGCCTGGAGTACCTCCCTAGCAAGTGAGCAGTACTTC. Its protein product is CAWSTSLASEQYF. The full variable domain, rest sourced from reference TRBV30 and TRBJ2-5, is SQTIHQWPATLVQPVGSPLSLECTVEGTSNPNLYWYRQAAGRGLQLLFYSVGIGQISSEVPQNLSASRPQDRQFILSSKKLLLSDSGFYLCAWSTSLASEQYFGPGTRLLVL.

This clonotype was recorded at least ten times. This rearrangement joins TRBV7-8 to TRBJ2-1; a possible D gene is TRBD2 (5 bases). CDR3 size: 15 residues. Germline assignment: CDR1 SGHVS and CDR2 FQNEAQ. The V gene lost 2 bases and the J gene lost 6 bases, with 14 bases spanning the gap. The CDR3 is CASSLRRVVGNEQFF. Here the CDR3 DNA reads TGTGCCAGCAGCTTACGGCGGGTGGTCGGCAATGAGCAGTTCTTC.

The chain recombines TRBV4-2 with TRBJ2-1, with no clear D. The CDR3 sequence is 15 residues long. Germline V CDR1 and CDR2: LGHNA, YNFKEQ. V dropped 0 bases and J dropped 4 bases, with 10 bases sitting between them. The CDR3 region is CASSQEIQYYNEQFF. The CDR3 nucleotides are TGTGCCAGCAGCCAAGAAATACAGTATTACAATGAGCAGTTCTTC.

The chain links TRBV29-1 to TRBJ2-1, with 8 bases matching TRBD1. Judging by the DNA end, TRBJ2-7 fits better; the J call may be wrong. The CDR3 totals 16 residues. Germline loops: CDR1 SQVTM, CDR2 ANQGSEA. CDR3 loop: CSVEGEDRATYNEQYF. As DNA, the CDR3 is TGCAGCGTTGAAGGGGAGGACAGGGCAACCTACAATGAGCAGTACTTC.

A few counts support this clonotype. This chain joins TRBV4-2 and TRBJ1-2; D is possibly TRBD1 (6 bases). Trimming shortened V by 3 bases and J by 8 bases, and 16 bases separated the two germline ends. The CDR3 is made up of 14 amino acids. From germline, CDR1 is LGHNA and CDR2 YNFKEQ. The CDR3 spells CASSQQTGSWGYTF. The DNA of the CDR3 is TGTGCCAGCAGCCAGCAAACAGGGTCTTGGGGCTACACCTTC.

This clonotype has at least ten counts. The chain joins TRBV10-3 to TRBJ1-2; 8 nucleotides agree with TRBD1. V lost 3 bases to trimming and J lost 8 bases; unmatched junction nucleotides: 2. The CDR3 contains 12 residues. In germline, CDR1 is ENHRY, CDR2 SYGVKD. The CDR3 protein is CAISDQGAGYTF. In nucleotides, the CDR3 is TGTGCCATCAGTGATCAGGGGGCGGGCTACACCTTC.

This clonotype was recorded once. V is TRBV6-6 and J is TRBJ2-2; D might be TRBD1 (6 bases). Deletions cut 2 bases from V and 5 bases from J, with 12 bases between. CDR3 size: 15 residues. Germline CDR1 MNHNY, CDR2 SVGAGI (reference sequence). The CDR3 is CASSYEQGRTGELFF. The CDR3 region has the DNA TGTGCCAGCAGTTACGAACAGGGAAGGACCGGGGAGCTGTTTTTT.

This CDR3 reads CASSSVLAGGTNEQFF. DNA for the CDR3: TGCGCCAGCAGCTCAGTACTAGCGGGGGGGACCAATGAGCAGTTCTTC. The chain employs TRBV5-1 and TRBJ2-1; 13 bases agree with TRBD2. The trim removed 3 bases at V and 6 bases at J, leaving 6 bases unmatched. Germline lookup yields CDR1 SGHRS and CDR2 YFSETQ. The CDR3 spans 16 residues.

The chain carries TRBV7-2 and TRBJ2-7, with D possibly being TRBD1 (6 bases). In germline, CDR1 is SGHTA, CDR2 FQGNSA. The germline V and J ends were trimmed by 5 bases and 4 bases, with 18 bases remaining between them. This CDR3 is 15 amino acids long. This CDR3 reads CASSPGAGVVYEQYF. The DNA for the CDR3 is TGTGCCAGCAGCCCAGGGGCAGGGGTCGTTTACGAGCAGTACTTC. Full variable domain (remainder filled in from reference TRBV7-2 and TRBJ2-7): GAGVSQSPSNKVTEKGKDVELRCDPISGHTALYWYRQSLGQGLEFLIYFQGNSAPDKSGLPSDRFSAERTGGSVSTLTIQRTQQEDSAVYLCASSPGAGVVYEQYFGPGTRLTVT.